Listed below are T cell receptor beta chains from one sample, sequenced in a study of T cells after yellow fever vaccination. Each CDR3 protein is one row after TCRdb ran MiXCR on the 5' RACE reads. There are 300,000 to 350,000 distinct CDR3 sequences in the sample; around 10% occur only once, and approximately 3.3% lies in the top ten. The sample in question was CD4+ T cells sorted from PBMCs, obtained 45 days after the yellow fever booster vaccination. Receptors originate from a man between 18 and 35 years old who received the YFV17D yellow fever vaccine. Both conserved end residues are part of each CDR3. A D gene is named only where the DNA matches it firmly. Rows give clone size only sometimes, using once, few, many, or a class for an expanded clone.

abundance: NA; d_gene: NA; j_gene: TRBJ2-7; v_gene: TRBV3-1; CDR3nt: TGTGCCAGCAGCCAAGAAGGAGGGGACGAGCAGTACTTC; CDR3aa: CASSQEGGDEQYF
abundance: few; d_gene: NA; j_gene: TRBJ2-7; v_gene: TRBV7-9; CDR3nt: TGTGCCAGCAGCTTAGGGGCCAGCGGGCTTTACGAGCAGTACTTC; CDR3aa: CASSLGASGLYEQYF
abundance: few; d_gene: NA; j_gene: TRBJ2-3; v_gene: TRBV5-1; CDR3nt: TGCGCCAGCAGCGTTCGGACTGCTGGAAGCACAGATACGCAGTATTTT; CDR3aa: CASSVRTAGSTDTQYF
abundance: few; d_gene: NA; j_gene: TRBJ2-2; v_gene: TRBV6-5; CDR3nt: TGTGCCAGCAGTTGGGGCACCGCGAACACCGGGGAGCTGTTTTTT; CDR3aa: CASSWGTANTGELFF
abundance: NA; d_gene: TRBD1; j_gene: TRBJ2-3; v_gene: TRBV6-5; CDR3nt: TGTGCCAGCAGCCCCCCACAGGGGGCGTCAAGGGATACGCAGTATTTT; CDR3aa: CASSPPQGASRDTQYF
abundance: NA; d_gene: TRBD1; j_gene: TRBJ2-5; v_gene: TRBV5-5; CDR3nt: TGTGCCAGCAGCTCCCAGACAGGGGAAGAGACCCAGTACTTC; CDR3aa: CASSSQTGEETQYF
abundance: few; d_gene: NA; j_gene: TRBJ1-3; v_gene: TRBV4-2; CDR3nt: TGTGCCAGCAGCCAAGATTGGGCAGCCGGAAACACCATATATTTT; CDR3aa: CASSQDWAAGNTIYF
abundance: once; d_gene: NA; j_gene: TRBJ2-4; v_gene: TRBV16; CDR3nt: TGTGCCAGCAGCCGCCCACCCCAGGGGGGCGTCAAAAACATTCAGTACTTC; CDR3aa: CASSRPPQGGVKNIQYF
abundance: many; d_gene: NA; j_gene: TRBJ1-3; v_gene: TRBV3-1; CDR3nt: TGTGCCAGCAGCCAAAACTCTGGAAACACCATATATTTT; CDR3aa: CASSQNSGNTIYF
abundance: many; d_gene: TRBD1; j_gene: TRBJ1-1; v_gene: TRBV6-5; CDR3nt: TGTGCCAGCGGTTCAGGGGGGGCTGGTTTAACTGAAGCTTTCTTT; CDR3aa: CASGSGGAGLTEAFF
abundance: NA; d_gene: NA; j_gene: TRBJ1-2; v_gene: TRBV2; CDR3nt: TGTGCCAGCAGAGTTGAACAACAGGGAAGTGGCTACACCTTC; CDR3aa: CASRVEQQGSGYTF
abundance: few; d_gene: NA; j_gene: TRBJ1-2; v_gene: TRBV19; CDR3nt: TGTGCCAGTAGTATAGTTGGGTCTGGTGGCTACACCTTC; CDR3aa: CASSIVGSGGYTF
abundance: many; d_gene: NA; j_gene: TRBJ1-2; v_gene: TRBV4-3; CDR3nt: TGCGCCAGCAGCCAAGAAACGGCCACTAACTATGGCTACACCTTC; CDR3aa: CASSQETATNYGYTF
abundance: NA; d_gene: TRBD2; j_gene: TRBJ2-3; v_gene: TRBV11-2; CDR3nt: TGTGCCAGCAGGCAAGCGGGGGGGCCTAATACGCAGTATTTT; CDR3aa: CASRQAGGPNTQYF
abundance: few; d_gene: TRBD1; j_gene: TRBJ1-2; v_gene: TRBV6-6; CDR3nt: TGTGCCAGCAATTCAGGGGGTTACTATGGCTACACCTTC; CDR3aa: CASNSGGYYGYTF
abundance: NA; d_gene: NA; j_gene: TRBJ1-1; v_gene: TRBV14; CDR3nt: TGTGCCAGCAGCCCCCGCGGACGGAACACTGAAGCTTTCTTT; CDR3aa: CASSPRGRNTEAFF
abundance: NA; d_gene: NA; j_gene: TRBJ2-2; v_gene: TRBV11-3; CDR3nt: TGTGCCAGCAGCCGGGGGTTGGGCACCGGGGAGCTGTTTTTT; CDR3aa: CASSRGLGTGELFF
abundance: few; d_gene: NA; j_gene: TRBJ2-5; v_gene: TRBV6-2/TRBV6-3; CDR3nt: TGTGCCAGCACTCGAAGACCGTACCAAGAGACCCAGTACTTC; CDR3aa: CASTRRPYQETQYF
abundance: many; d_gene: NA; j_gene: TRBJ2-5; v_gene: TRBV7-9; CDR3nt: TGTGCCAGCAGCTTTCACAGCCAAGAGACCCAGTACTTC; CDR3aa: CASSFHSQETQYF
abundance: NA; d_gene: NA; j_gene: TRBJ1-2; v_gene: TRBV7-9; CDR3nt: TGTGCCAGCAGTCCCCGACATAACTATGGCTACACCTTC; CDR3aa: CASSPRHNYGYTF
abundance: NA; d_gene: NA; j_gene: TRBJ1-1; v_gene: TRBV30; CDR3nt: TGTGCCTGGAGGAAAGGTTGGGGAACTGAAGCTTTCTTT; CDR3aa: CAWRKGWGTEAFF
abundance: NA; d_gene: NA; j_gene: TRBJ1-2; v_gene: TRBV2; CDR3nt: TGTGCCAGCCCCCCTGACTCTGGCTACACCTTC; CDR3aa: CASPPDSGYTF
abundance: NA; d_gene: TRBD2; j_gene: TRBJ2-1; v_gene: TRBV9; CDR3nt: TGTGCCAGCAGCGTCCATAGAGGGACTAGCGGAGGTGAGCAGTTCTTC; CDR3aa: CASSVHRGTSGGEQFF
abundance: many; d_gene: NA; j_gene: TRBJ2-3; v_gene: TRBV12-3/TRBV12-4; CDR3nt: TGTGCCAGCAGTTTTTTTCCCGGTACGCAGTATTTT; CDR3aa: CASSFFPGTQYF